The 10 T cell receptor beta chains below come from one sample, sequenced in a study of blood T cell repertoires in COVID-19. TCRdb's table, derived via immunoSEQ multiplex PCR, lists solely in-frame clones and lacks some. The sample contains around 150,000 clones, more than 75% of which appear only once. Specimen: PBMCs or T cells enriched from blood (not recorded which). These receptors were taken from a woman in her 50s who had recovered from COVID-19.

V and J are TRBV30 and TRBJ1-4; D unclear. This CDR3 contains 13 residues. CDR1 is GTSNPN, CDR2 SVGIG, per germline (reference sequence). V dropped 0 bases and J dropped 7 bases, with 9 bases sitting between them. The CDR3 spells CAWSVPNTEKLFF. In DNA, the CDR3 is TGTGCCTGGAGTGTACCCAACACTGAAAAACTGTTTTTT.

The chain combines TRBV7-9 with TRBJ1-4; 7 nucleotides agree with TRBD1. The CDR3 has 14 residues. Trimming took 3 bases from V and 8 from J; bases not matched to a gene: 6. Germline V gives CDR1 SEHNR, CDR2 FQNEAQ (reference sequence). CDR3 bases: TGTGCCAGCAGCTTGTTGACAGGGAAGGAAAAACTGTTTTTT. Translation: CASSLLTGKEKLFF.

The rearrangement uses TRBV11-3 and TRBJ2-5; D gene unclear. The CDR3 loop spans 13 amino acids. The germline gives CDR1 SGHNT, CDR2 YENEEA. The germline V and J ends were trimmed by 5 bases and 1 base, with 8 bases remaining between them. The CDR3 sequence is CASSRQAQETQYF. CDR3 nucleotides: TGTGCCAGCAGCCGACAAGCCCAAGAGACCCAGTACTTC.

A few counts support this clone. The V and J genes are TRBV5-6 and TRBJ1-1, with TRBD1 matching 12 bases. The V segment lost 4 bases and the J segment 5 bases; nucleotides outside the gene matches: 12. Germline V CDR1 and CDR2: SGHDT, YYEEEE. The CDR3 spans 17 residues. The CDR3 DNA is TGTGCCAGCAGCGATACAGGGACAGGGGGCGTGAGGACTGAAGCTTTCTTT. Translated: CASSDTGTGGVRTEAFF.

This clone was seen a single time. The rearrangement joins TRBV7-6 to TRBJ2-3; TRBD2 is a possible D gene (7 bases). The CDR3 length is 18 residues. Looked up from germline, CDR1 is SGHVS and CDR2 is FNYEAQ. The V end was cut by 5 bases, the J end by 3 bases, with 24 bases between. The CDR3 reads CASSRRGGTGRVTDTQYF. DNA of the CDR3: TGTGCCAGCAGCCGAAGGGGGGGCACAGGGCGGGTAACAGATACGCAGTATTTT.

This chain connects TRBV4-1 to TRBJ1-2, with a weak D call TRBD1 (6 bases). The germline V and J ends were trimmed by 1 base and 4 bases, with 16 bases remaining between them. The CDR3 loop spans 16 amino acids. CDR1 is MGHRA, CDR2 YSYEKL, per germline. The CDR3 protein is CASSQGYTGWSYGYTF. The CDR3 coding sequence is TGCGCCAGCAGCCAAGGGTATACAGGGTGGAGCTATGGCTACACCTTC.

This clone was counted only a few times. The rearrangement links TRBV6-4 to TRBJ2-2, with D possibly TRBD2 on 6 matching bases. The germline gives CDR1 MRHNA, CDR2 SNTAGT. The length of the CDR3 is 13 residues. Trimming removed 7 bases at V and 3 bases at J, with 9 bases between. The CDR3 DNA follows: TGTGCCAGCAAAGGGGAGGACACCGGGGAGCTGTTTTTT. Its protein is CASKGEDTGELFF.

V usage is TRBV6-2 or TRBV6-3 and J usage is TRBJ2-7; 8 positions match TRBD1. The junction had 10 bases not matched to a gene; V was cut back by 6 bases and J by 3 bases. The CDR3 covers 15 residues. The germline CDR1 and CDR2 sequences are MNHEY and SVGEGT. The CDR3 bases are TGTGCCAGCAGCCACCCCCCAGGGGGCATCTACGAGCAGTACTTC. Its protein product is CASSHPPGGIYEQYF.

The chain is built from TRBV7-2 and TRBJ2-5; 8 bases agree with TRBD2. Germline-derived CDR1 and CDR2 are SGHTA and FQGNSA. There are 17 residues in the CDR3. V shed 0 bases and J 5 bases; nucleotides not matched to a gene: 11. CDR3 coding DNA: TGTGCCAGCAGCTTAGCGATCGGGCCGGGGGGGCAGGAGACCCAGTACTTC. It is translated as CASSLAIGPGGQETQYF. The entire variable domain, with the rest obtained from reference TRBV7-2 and TRBJ2-5, is as follows: GAGVSQSPSNKVTEKGKDVELRCDPISGHTALYWYRQSLGQGLEFLIYFQGNSAPDKSGLPSDRFSAERTGGSVSTLTIQRTQQEDSAVYLCASSLAIGPGGQETQYFGPGTRLLVL.

The rearrangement uses TRBV4-2 and TRBJ1-1; D ambiguous. V was shortened by 1 base and J by 6 bases, with 12 bases between the two germline ends. The CDR3 runs 14 residues. Per germline, CDR1 LGHNA and CDR2 YNFKEQ. CDR3 loop: CASSQGIGLSEAFF. The CDR3 DNA reads as TGTGCCAGCAGCCAAGGAATTGGGCTTTCTGAAGCTTTCTTT.